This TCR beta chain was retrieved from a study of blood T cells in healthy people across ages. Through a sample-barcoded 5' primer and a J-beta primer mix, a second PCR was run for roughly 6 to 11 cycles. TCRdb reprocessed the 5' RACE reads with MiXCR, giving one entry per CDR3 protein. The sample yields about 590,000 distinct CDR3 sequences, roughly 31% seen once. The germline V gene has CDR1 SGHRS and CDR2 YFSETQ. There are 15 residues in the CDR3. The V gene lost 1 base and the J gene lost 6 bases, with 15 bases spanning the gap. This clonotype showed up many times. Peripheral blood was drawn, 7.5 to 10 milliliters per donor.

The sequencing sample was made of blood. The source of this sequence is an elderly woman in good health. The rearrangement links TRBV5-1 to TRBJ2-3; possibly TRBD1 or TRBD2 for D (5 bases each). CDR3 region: CASSLLGREMDTQYF. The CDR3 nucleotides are TGCGCCAGCAGCTTGCTTGGCAGGGAGATGGATACGCAGTATTTT. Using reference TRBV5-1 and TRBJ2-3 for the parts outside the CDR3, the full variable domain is KAGVTQTPRYLIKTRGQQVTLSCSPISGHRSVSWYQQTPGQGLQFLFEYFSETQRNKGNFPGRFSGRQFSNSRSEMNVSTLELGDSALYLCASSLLGREMDTQYFGPGTRLTVL.